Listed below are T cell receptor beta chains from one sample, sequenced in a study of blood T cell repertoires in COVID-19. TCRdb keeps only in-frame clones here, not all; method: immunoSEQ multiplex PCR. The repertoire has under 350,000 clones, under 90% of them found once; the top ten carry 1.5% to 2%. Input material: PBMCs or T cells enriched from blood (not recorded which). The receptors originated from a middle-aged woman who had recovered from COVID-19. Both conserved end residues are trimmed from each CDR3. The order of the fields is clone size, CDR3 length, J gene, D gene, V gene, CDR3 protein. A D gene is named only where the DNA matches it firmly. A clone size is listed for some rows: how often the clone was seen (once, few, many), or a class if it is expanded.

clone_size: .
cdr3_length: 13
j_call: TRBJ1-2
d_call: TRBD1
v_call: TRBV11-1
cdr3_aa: ASRAKTGEGHGYT

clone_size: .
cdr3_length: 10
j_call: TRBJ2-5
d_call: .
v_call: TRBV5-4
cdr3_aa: ASSLGLETQY

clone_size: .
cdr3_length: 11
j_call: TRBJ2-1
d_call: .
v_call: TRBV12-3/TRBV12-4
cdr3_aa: ATAGSSYNEQF

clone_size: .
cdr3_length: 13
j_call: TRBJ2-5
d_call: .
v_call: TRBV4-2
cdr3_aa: ASSQTTMGGETQY

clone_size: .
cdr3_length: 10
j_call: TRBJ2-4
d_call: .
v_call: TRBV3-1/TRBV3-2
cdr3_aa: ASSQAENIQY

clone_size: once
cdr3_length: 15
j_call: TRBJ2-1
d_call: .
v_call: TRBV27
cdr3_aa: ASSFWVGARSYNEQF

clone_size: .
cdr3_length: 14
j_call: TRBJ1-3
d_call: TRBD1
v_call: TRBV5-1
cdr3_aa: ASSLGDSGAGNTIY

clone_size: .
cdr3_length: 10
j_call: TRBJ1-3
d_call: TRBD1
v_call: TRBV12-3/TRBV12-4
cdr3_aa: ASSLNRGSIY

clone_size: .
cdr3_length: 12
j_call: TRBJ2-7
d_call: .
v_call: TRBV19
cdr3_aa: ASSTITGWDEQY

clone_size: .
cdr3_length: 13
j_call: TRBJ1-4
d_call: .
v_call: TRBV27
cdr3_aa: ASSSFRGASEKLF

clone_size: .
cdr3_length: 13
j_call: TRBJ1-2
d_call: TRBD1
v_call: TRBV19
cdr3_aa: ASRKGTGGFYGYT

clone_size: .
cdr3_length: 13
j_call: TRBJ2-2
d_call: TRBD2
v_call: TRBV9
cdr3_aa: ASSVSGPDTGELF

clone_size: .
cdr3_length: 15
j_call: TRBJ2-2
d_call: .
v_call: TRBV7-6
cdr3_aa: ASSRQQGGLTAGELF

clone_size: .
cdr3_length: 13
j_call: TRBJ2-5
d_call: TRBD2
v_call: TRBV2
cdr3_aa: ASSVTSGFQETQY

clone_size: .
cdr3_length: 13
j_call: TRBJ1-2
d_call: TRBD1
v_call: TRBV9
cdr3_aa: ASSVSPGGVDGYT

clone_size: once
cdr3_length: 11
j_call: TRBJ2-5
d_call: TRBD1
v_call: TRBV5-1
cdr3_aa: ASSFTGGETQY

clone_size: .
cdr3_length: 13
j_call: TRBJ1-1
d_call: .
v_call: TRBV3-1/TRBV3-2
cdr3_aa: ASSQDVAANTEAF

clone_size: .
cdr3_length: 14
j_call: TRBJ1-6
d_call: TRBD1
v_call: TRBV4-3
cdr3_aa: ASSQGQGARNSPLH

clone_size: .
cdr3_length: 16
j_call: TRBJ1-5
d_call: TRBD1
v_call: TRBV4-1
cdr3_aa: ASSQGRLGQGRNQPQH

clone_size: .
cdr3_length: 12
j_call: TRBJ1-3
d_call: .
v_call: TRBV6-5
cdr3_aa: ASARGPTGNTIY

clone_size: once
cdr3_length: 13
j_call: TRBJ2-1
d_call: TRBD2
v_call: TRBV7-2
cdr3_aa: ASSSGLAGSNEQF

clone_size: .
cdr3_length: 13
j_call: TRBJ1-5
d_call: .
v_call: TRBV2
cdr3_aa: ASGGTLDSNQPQH

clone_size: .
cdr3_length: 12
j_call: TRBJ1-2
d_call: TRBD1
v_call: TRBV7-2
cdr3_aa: ASSPRDRTGGYT

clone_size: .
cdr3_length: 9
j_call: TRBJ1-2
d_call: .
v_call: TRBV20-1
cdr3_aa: SVGGNYGYT

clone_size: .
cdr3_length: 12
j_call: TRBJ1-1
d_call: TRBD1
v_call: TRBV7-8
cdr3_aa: ASSLPRGRGIAF

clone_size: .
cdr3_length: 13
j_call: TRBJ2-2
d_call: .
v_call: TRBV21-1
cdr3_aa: ASSKTEQVPGELF

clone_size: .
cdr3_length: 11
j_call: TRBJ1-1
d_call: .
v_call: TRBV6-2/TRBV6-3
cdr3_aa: ASSSRRGTEAF

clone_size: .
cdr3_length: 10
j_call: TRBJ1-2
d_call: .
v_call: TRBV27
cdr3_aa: ASSAPQGGYT

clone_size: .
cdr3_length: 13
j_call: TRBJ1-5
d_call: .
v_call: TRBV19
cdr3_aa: ASRGGGGGNQPQH

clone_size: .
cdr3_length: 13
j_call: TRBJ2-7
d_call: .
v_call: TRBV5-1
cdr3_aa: ASSLGGGSSYEQY

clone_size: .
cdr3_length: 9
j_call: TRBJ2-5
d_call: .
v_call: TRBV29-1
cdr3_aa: SAGQQETQY

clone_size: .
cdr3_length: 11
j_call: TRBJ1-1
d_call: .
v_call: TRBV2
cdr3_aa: ASSENSRTQTF

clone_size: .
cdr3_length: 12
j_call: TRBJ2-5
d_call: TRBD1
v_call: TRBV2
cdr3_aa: ASTAGQGWETQY

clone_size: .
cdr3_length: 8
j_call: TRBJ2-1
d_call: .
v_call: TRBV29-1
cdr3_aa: SGAHNEQF

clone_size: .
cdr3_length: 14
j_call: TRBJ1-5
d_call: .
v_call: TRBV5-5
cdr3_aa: ASSSKGSGGNQPQH

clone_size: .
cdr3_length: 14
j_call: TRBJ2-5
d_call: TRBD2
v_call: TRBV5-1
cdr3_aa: ASSPSGAGARETQY

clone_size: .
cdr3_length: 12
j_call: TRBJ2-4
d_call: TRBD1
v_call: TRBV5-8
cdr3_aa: ASSRDRAKNIQY

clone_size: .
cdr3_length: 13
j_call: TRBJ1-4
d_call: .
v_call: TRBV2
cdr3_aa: ASKSLGTRNEKLF

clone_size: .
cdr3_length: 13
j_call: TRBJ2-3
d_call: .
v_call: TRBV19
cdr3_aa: ASMGRGGPSDTQY

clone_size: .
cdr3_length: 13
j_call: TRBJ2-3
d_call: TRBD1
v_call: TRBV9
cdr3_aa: ASSVAQGVADTQY

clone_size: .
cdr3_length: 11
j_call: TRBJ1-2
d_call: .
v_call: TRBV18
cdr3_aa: ASSQVDRQGYT

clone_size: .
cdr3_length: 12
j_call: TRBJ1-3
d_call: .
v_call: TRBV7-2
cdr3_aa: ASSPPGVRNTIY

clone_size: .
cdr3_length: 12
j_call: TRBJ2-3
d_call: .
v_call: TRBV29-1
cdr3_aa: SVQGGLHTDTQY

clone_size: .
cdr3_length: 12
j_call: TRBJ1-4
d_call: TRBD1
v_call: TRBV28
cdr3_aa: ASRTGGANEKLF

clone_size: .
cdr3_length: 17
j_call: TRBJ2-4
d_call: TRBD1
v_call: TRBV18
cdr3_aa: ASSPNRDRGGQGKNIQY

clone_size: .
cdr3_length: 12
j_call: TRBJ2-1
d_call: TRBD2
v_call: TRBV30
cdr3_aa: ASTSGSSYNEQF

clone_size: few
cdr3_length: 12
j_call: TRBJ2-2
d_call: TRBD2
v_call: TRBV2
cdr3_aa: ASVAGASTGELF

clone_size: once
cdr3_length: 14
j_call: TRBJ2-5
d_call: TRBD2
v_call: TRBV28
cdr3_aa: ASSLPGLAGVETQY

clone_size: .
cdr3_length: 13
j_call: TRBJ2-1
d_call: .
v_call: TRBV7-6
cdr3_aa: ASSSSTGIYNEQF

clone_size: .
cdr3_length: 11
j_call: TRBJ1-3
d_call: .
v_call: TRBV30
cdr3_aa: AWSQDSGNTIY

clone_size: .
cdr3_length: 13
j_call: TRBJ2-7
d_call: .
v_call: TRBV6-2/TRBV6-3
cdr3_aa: ASSYSNRGPYEQY

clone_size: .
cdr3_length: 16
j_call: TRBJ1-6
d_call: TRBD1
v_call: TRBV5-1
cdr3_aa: ASSLEGQGSSYNSPLH

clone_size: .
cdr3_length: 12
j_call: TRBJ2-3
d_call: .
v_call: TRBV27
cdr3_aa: ASSLSSSTDTQY